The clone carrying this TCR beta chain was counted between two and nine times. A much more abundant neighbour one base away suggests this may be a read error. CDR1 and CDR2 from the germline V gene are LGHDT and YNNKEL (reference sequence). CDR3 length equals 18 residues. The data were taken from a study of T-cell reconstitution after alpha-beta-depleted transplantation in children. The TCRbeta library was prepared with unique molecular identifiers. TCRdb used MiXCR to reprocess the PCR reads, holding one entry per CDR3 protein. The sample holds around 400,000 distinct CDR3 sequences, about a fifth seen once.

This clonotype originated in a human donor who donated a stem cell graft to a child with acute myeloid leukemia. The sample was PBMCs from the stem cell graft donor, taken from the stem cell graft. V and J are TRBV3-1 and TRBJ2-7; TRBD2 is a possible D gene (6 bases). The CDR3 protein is CACSQESSVNSGSYEQYF. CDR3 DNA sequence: TGTGCCTGCAGCCAAGAGTCCTCTGTCAATAGCGGTTCCTACGAGCAGTACTTC.